This T cell receptor (beta chain) stems from a study of blood T cell repertoires in COVID-19. This clone has just a few counts. CDR1 SGHVS and CDR2 FNYEAQ come from the germline V gene. CDR3 length: 17 residues. V dropped 1 base and J dropped 5; count of bases not matched to a gene: 12. Method: immunoSEQ multiplex PCR; TCRdb's copy keeps in-frame clones and lacks some. The sample has 88,000 or so clones, about 85% seen once; the top ten hold 9% to 10%. The sequence came from a human donor in a cohort sampled during active COVID-19. This chain joins TRBV7-6 and TRBJ2-7; 9 positions agree with TRBD1. Sequencing was done on a sample of peripheral blood. This chain's CDR3 is CASSLGWGRDRDDEQYF. The CDR3 nucleotides read TGTGCCAGCAGCTTAGGTTGGGGCCGGGACAGGGACGACGAGCAGTACTTC.